Reported below is one T cell receptor beta chain. Trimming removed 4 bases from V and 3 bases from J, with 9 bases in between. The germline gives CDR1 WNHNN, CDR2 SYGVQD (reference sequence). The CDR3 consists of 13 residues. This sample is drawn from a study of blood T cell repertoires in COVID-19. Using immunoSEQ multiplex PCR, the repertoire was profiled, and TCRdb retains in-frame clones only, with some absent. The profile shows 200,000 or so clones, 80% to 95% of them singletons. Sequencing used peripheral blood. The receptor's source is a man aged 55 to 70 with COVID-19, enrolled during active disease. The chain carries TRBV10-1 and TRBJ1-1; D is uncertain. The CDR3 loop is CASSASEHTEAFF. CDR3 nucleotides: TGCGCCAGCAGTGCATCAGAACACACTGAAGCTTTCTTT.